The source of this T cell receptor beta chain is a study of shared clonotypes between healthy human individuals (dated by TCRdb to about 2020). Some background on the complete study: A couple of women and three men aged 18 to 49 years were included in the cohort. For each donor, three plates each were used for CD4 naive and CD4 memory, two plates were used for CD8 naive, and one plate was used for CD8 memory. Blood TCR repertoires of several healthy adults were deeply sequenced to estimate repertoire size and the extent of clonotype sharing between individuals. Libraries were prepared and TCR repertoires were sequenced by different laboratories using diverse techniques, in order to increase sequencing depth and limit assay-specific biases. Leukapheresis yielded between about 0.9 and 9 billion PBMCs per donor.

The donors were healthy, HIV-negative adults who had no recently reported acute infections or vaccinations. Every donor was a Caucasian adult living in Nashville, Tennessee, USA. The CD8 memory samples were a combination of magnetically selected CD45RO+ cells and CCR7-negative CD45RA+ effector memory (TemRA) cells. Blood was collected by leukapheresis, and PBMCs were isolated by Ficoll-Histopaque density gradient centrifugation and then cryopreserved in liquid nitrogen vapor phase. Purity and quantity of every magnetically sorted T cell population were checked by analytical flow cytometry. Each sorted fraction had its genomic DNA isolated and then quantified by UV absorbance on a Nanodrop 2000c. TCR CDR3 regions were amplified from genomic DNA by multiplex PCR using the deep immunoSEQ assay. For each cell subset, the extracted genomic DNA was distributed evenly across all wells of several immunoSEQ 96-well plates, and each plate served as one replicate. For sorted subsets, 150 to 250 ng of genomic DNA, equivalent to around 31,000 T cell genomes, went into each replicate PCR. Purified libraries were measured with a Qubit 3.0 fluorometer, size-checked on a Bioanalyzer 2100, and measured again with the KAPA Library Quantification kit. Each immunoSEQ 96-well plate was sequenced on its own single-read 150-cycle Illumina NextSeq 550 flow cell. As for the authors' bioinformatics: Because only junctional sequences without quality scores were contained in the immunoSEQ output, filtering matching that applied to full-length reads could not be performed. Sequences were annotated with PyIR, a Python wrapper for IgBLAST v1.9, using IMGT germline references to assign V/J genes and CDR3. Reads with weak V/J assignments (E-value above 1e-6), missing CDR3, stop codons, out-of-frame junctions, or ambiguous translated residues were removed. A V3J clonotype was defined by an identical inferred V gene, J gene, and CDR3 amino acid sequence. To compute the percentage overlap between repertoires, the number of shared unique clonotypes was divided by the size of the smaller repertoire. RTK rarefaction, the Chao1 estimator, and Recon v2.1 estimates of unobserved clonotypes were used to assess repertoire richness. Generation probabilities were computed with OLGA for all TCRbeta clonotypes obtained by the gDNA method from four donors. TCRdb re-hosts the immuneACCESS table, in-frame sequences only. Its copies lack some clones; in the studies checked, an unresolved V gene accounts for under half of them, and the cause for the rest is not known. V and J calls and clone size are copied from that table; D and trimming were computed from the DNA. The sample yields roughly 380,000 clones; 96% were counted once. The top ten hold around 0.29% of the sample.

What the authors observed across the whole study: Pairwise subsampling led to the expectation that sequencing depth would affect the degree of clonotype sharing among donors. Across a handful of donors, roughly 5.1% of naive CD4, 3% to 3.5% of naive CD8, 2.3% of memory CD4, and over 0.35% of memory CD8 clonotypes were shared. Compared with non-shared clonotypes, the clonotypes found in all four sorted-subset donors had higher generation probabilities. Estimated clonotype richness was generally larger for naive than for memory subsets. Even with the large sequencing depth, rarefaction of the sorted-subset datasets indicated that sequencing was incomplete. Because the study included only a small number of donors, the genetic and exposure-history diversity represented was limited. Sampling was restricted to blood, and TCR repertoires in tissues likely differ from the TCR repertoires found in blood.

Of note for this clone: It has no known antigen specificity. No clone much larger than this one lies a single base away; base qualities are absent.

The germline V gene sets CDR1 to SNHLY and CDR2 to FYNNEI. V is clipped by 5 bases and J by 0 bases, and the sequence between their germline boundaries is 20 bases long. CDR3 length: 19 amino acids, cysteine to phenylalanine. Only the CDR3 part of the read is kept: 57 bases, read in frame from the first base. The chain is encoded by TRBV2 joined to TRBJ2-6; possibly the D gene is TRBD2, per 5 matching bases. Sequenced input: memory CD8+ T cells sorted from blood. According to the study, the label for this sample's cell subset or site signals: CD45RO+ cells pooled with CCR7-negative TemRA cells. The receptor was isolated from a man younger than 40 in good health. The bases are TGTGCCAGCAGTTCCGGACTTATGGGCGGCGTCTCTGGGGCCAACGTCCTGACTTTC. It translates as CASSSGLMGGVSGANVLTF.